This T cell receptor (beta chain) was documented in a study of vaccination and CD4 T cells after COVID-19. Overall study context: The makeup of the convalescents was six males and four females, two of them Hispanic.

Described treatment: roughly nine-day PBMC culture with coronavirus spike peptide pools or control peptides (ViraFEST assay). It was after about 10 days of culture that CD4+ T cells were isolated by negative selection. Sequencing of the DNA from cultured CD4+ T cells was carried out with the Oncomine TCR Beta short-read assay. TCRdb reprocessed the PCR reads via MiXCR and lists one record per CDR3 protein. This table has about 5,200 distinct CDR3 sequences, 30% appearing once. The CDR3 is 13 amino acids. The germline V gene encodes CDR1 SGHTA and CDR2 FQGNSA. The ends were cut back, 5 bases at V and 0 bases at J, with 8 bases in the middle. This clonotype is large (0.1 to 1%) by share. Antigen unknown.

This TCR came from a human donor who had recovered from COVID-19. The sample here was CD4+ T cells from blood, cultured in vitro, taken after SARS-CoV-2 vaccination. The chain is built from TRBV7-2 and TRBJ2-7; D not certain. CDR3 nucleotide sequence: TGTGCCAGCAGCCCCTATATCTCCTACGAGCAGTACTTC. Protein product: CASSPYISYEQYF.